This T cell receptor beta chain emerged from a study of T-cell memory formation after mild COVID-19. 5'RACE, which relied on constant-segment primers, yielded TCR alpha and TCR beta cDNA libraries carrying sample barcodes and UMIs. TCRdb processed the 5' RACE reads anew with MiXCR; each CDR3 protein has one entry. The data show 200,000 or so distinct CDR3 sequences, with approximately 10% seen just once and around 3.3% held by the top ten. Of note for this clonotype: The antigen is not known.

Per the germline V gene, CDR1 is MNHEY and CDR2 is SMNVEV (reference sequence). With V trimmed by 7 bases and J by 9 bases, 7 bases remained unmatched. The CDR3 is made up of 13 amino acids. Overall study findings and caveats: Clones that shrank (day 15 to 85) were balanced CD4/CD8, whereas later expanders leaned CD4+.

This sequence joins TRBV27 and TRBJ2-4; 9 bases align to TRBD2. The sample was PBMCs or a T cell subset sorted from them (not recorded which). The source of this sequence is a man aged 18 to 30 who had mild COVID-19 (a few samples of this study predate the infection). Cell type and time point are not known. In DNA, the CDR3 is TGTGCCAGCAAAGGGACTAGCTTGCCCATTCAGTACTTC. Residues: CASKGTSLPIQYF.